Listed below are T cell receptor beta chains from one sample, sequenced in a study of Graves' ophthalmopathy and Graves' hyperthyroidism. TCRdb redid the calling of the multiplex PCR reads with MiXCR, one entry per CDR3 protein. Of about 590,000 distinct CDR3 sequences in the sample, approximately 35% are singletons; the top ten hold about 4.2%. Sequenced sample: peripheral blood or thyroid tissue (not recorded which). The receptors stem from an adult man with Graves' hyperthyroidism. Each CDR3 is given with its conserved first and last residue. Each record gives: V gene, J gene, CDR3 protein.

TRBV4-1	TRBJ2-7	CASSQDLGFYEQYF
TRBV7-8	TRBJ1-4	CASSLVDANEKLFF
TRBV18	TRBJ1-2	CASSPRVGVDYGYTF
TRBV12-3/TRBV12-4	TRBJ2-7	CASSFSRQDEQYF
TRBV5-1	TRBJ1-2	CASSFSGEGGYTF
TRBV9	TRBJ2-7	CASSPSDRVREQYF
TRBV19	TRBJ2-2	CASSGLAGGLNTGELFF
TRBV20-1	TRBJ1-1	CSPDLTDDMNTEAFF
TRBV7-3	TRBJ1-1	CTSSLTRENTEAFF
TRBV9	TRBJ2-2	CASSVEVGGSGGGELFF
TRBV19	TRBJ1-2	CASSTLLRANYGYTF
TRBV5-1	TRBJ2-7	CASRVGQGSYEQYF
TRBV29-1	TRBJ1-2	CSVASQGNYGYTF
TRBV29-1	TRBJ2-7	CSVDRDRDHEQYF
TRBV29-1	TRBJ2-7	CSVFSGDYEQYF
TRBV4-1	TRBJ1-6	CASSPGVNSPLHF
TRBV2	TRBJ1-1	CASSELLGPTTEAFF
TRBV3-1	TRBJ1-1	CASSRRRAGDTEAFF
TRBV7-8	TRBJ2-2	CASSLNLRHPTGELFF
TRBV9	TRBJ2-5	CASSVEGGIETQYF
TRBV12-3/TRBV12-4	TRBJ2-2	CASSRGTATGELFF
TRBV5-8	TRBJ2-2	CASSSVPTGELFF
TRBV4-1	TRBJ1-5	CASSQMGGANQPQHF
TRBV20-1	TRBJ2-5	CSARDGGLETQYF
TRBV9	TRBJ1-2	CASSVDPAGTGYGYTF
TRBV29-1	TRBJ2-7	CSVGGGENYEQYF